This entry is about one T cell receptor beta chain. Data came from immunoSEQ multiplex PCR; TCRdb stores just in-frame clones and leaves some out. The sample has more than 110,000 clones; 82% are singletons. This sample is drawn from a study of blood T cell repertoires in COVID-19. Germline lookup yields CDR1 SGHRS and CDR2 YFSETQ. The germline V and J ends were trimmed by 0 bases and 2 bases, with 5 bases remaining between them. The CDR3 totals 13 residues. The TCR comes from a woman of 80 years or more with acute or convalescent COVID-19. This sequence joins TRBV5-1 and TRBJ1-2; no definite D call. Sequencing input: peripheral blood. Written as DNA, the CDR3 is TGCGCCAGCAGCTTGGCAGTGAACTATGGCTACACCTTC. Amino acid sequence: CASSLAVNYGYTF.